The present T cell receptor (beta chain) was sequenced within a study of low-dose radiotherapy and immunotherapy resistance in tumors. In the study overall: For Cohort 1, fractions of 0.5 Gy were given every 2 weeks, reaching 6.5 Gy overall. Patients were on oral aspirin 300 mg taken daily for four cycles from cycle 1 day 1. The treatment that patients received was intravenous nivolumab 240 mg every two weeks plus ipilimumab 1 mg/kg every six weeks.

Priming of first-strand cDNA relied on TRAV- and TRBV-specific primers (covering alpha and beta chains). For amplifying TCRs, the PCR ran for about 19 cycles with Phusion, which was used together with a constant-region primer and the adapter on the V primers. TCRdb reanalysed the reads using MiXCR and keeps one entry per CDR3 protein. The repertoire has 95,000 to 100,000 distinct CDR3 sequences, less than 25% of them found once; the top ten carry approximately 4%. Stated time point: after trial treatment. Regarding treatment: LDRT plus nivolumab, ipilimumab, low-dose cyclophosphamide and aspirin (RACIN trial). The treatment that donors received included nivolumab, ipilimumab, aspirin, low-dose cyclophosphamide and low-dose radiotherapy. The V end was cut by 1 base, the J end by 4 bases, with 25 bases between. The V gene's germline CDR1 is LGHDT and CDR2 YNNKEL (reference sequence). The length of the CDR3 is 19 residues.

This clonotype has a count of ten or more. The chain links TRBV3-1 to TRBJ2-5; D is possibly TRBD1 or TRBD2 (5 bases each). This TCR came from a male donor with prostate cancer. The sequenced sample was PBMCs, obtained after low-dose radiotherapy plus immunotherapy. The CDR3 is CASSQVGIFRVRTRETQYF. DNA of the CDR3: TGTGCCAGCAGCCAAGTCGGGATCTTCAGGGTCAGAACTCGAGAGACCCAGTACTTC.